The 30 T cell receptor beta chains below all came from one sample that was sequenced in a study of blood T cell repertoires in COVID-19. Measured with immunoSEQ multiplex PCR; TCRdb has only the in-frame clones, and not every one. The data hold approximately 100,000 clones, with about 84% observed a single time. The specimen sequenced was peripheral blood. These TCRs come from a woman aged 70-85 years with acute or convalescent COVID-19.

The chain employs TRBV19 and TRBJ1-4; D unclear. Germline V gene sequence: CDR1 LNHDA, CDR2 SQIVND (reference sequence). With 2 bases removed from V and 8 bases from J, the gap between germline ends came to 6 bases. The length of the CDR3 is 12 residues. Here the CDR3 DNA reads TGTGCCAGTAGTATACGGGAAGAAAAACTGTTTTTT. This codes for CASSIREEKLFF.

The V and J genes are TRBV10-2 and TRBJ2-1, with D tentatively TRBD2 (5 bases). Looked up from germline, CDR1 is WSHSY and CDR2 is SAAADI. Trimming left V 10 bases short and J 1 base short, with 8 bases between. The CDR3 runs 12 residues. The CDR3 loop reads CANSGSYNEQFF. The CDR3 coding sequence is TGCGCCAACTCGGGATCCTACAATGAGCAGTTCTTC.

The chain's CDR3 is CASSFADRGISNGYTF. The CDR3 nucleotides read TGTGCCAGCAGTTTCGCCGACAGGGGGATCTCTAATGGCTACACCTTC. The V gene is TRBV28, the J gene TRBJ1-2; 9 positions match TRBD1. Per germline, CDR1 MDHEN and CDR2 SYDVKM. V lost 3 bases to trimming and J lost 6 bases; unmatched junction nucleotides: 11. This CDR3 region has 16 residues.

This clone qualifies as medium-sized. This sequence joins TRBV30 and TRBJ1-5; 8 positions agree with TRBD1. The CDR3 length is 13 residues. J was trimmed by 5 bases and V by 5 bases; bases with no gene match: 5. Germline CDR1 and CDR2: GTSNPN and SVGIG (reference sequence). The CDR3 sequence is CAWGNRGDQPQHF. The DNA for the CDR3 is TGTGCCTGGGGGAACAGGGGGGATCAGCCCCAGCATTTT.

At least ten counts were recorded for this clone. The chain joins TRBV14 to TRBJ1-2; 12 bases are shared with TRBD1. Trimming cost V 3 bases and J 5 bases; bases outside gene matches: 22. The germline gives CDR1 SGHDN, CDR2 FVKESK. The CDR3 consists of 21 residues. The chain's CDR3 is CASSHVRDRGLLSPGYYGYTF. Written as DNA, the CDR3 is TGTGCCAGCAGCCACGTCCGGGACAGGGGGCTCCTTAGCCCTGGTTATTATGGCTACACCTTC. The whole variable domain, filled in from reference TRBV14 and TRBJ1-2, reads EAGVTQFPSHSVIEKGQTVTLRCDPISGHDNLYWYRRVMGKEIKFLLHFVKESKQDESGMPNNRFLAERTGGTYSTLKVQPAELEDSGVYFCASSHVRDRGLLSPGYYGYTFGSGTRLTVV.

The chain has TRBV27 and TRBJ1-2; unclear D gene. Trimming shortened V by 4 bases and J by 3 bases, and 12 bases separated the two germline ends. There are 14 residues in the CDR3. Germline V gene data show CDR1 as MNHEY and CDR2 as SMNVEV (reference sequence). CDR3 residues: CASSSGSSDYGYTF. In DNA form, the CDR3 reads TGTGCCAGCAGTTCAGGATCCTCGGACTATGGCTACACCTTC.

For the CDR3, the DNA is TGTGCCAGCAGCTCAACGGGACTAGCGTACACCGGGGAGCTGTTTTTT. It translates to CASSSTGLAYTGELFF. The V and J genes are TRBV9 and TRBJ2-2; 10 positions match TRBD2. J lost 3 bases, V lost 4 bases, and 6 bases had no gene match. Germline CDR1 reads SGDLS; CDR2 reads YYNGEE. The CDR3 consists of 16 residues.

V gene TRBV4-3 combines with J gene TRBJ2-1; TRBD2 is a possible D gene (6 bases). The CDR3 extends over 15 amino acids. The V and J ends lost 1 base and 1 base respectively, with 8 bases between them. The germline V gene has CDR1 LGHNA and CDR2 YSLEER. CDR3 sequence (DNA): TGCGCCAGCAGCCAAGTGGAGGGTTCCTACAATGAGCAGTTCTTC. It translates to CASSQVEGSYNEQFF.

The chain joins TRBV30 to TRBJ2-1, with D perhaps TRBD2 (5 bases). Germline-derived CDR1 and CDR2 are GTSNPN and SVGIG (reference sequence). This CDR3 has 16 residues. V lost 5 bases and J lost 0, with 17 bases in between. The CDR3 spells CAWARRTLSSYNEQFF. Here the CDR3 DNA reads TGTGCCTGGGCCCGGAGGACTTTGAGCTCCTACAATGAGCAGTTCTTC.

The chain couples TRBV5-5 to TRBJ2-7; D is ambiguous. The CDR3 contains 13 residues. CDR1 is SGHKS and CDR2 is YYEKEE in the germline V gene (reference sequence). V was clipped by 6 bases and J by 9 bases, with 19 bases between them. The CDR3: CASTPYGGEVQYV. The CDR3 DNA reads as TGTGCCAGCACCCCGTACGGCGGAGAAGTGCAGTACGTC.

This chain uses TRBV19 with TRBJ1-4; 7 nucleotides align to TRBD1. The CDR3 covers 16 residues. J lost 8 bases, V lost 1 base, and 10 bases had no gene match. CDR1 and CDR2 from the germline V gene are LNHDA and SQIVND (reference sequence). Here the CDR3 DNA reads TGTGCCAGTAGTATAGGGACAGGAGGTCTGAGGGAAAAACTGTTTTTT. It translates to CASSIGTGGLREKLFF.

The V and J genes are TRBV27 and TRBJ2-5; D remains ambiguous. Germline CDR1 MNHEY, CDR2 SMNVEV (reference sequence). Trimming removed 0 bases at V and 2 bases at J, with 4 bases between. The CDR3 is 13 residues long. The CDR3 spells CASSLSHQETQYF. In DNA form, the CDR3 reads TGTGCCAGCAGTTTATCCCATCAAGAGACCCAGTACTTC.

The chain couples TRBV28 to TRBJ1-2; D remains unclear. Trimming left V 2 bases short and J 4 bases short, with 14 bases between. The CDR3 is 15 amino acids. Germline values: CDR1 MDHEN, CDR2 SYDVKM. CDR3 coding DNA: TGTGCCAGCAGTTTAGGAGAAGACGGCCTCTATGGCTACACCTTC. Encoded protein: CASSLGEDGLYGYTF.

The CDR3 nucleotides read TGCGCCAGCAGCCACGGGGAGAACACTGAAGCTTTCTTT. Its translation is CASSHGENTEAFF. This sequence joins TRBV4-3 and TRBJ1-1, with D unclear. The CDR3 has 13 residues. Trimming removed 3 bases from V and 1 base from J, with 6 bases in between. The germline gives CDR1 LGHNA, CDR2 YSLEER.

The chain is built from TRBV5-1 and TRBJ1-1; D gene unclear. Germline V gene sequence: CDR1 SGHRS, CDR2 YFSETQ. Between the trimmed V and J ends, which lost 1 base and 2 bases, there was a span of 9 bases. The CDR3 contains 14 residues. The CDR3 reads CASSLLASNTEAFF. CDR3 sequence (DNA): TGCGCCAGCAGCTTGTTGGCCTCCAACACTGAAGCTTTCTTT.

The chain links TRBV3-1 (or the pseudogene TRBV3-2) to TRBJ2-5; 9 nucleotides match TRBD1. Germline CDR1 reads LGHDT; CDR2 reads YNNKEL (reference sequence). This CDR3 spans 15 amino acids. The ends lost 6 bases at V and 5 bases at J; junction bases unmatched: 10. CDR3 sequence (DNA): TGTGCCAGCAGTCCAAGATACAGGGGGCAGGAGACCCAGTACTTC. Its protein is CASSPRYRGQETQYF.

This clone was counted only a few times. CDR3 loop: CAISDRDRGSETQYF. The CDR3 coding sequence is TGTGCCATCAGTGACCGGGACAGGGGGTCGGAGACCCAGTACTTC. The chain uses TRBV10-3 and TRBJ2-5, with 11 positions matching TRBD1. In germline, CDR1 is ENHRY, CDR2 SYGVKD. There are 15 residues in the CDR3. The V gene end was trimmed by 3 bases and the J gene end by 5 bases; junction bases not matched to a gene: 5.

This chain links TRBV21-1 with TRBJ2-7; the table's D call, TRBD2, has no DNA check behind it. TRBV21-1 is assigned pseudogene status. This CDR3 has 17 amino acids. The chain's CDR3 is CASSTHPLRGRSYEQYV. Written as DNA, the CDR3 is TGTGCCAGCAGCACCCACCCACTGCGGGGGAGATCCTACGAGCAGTACGTC.

CDR3 residues: CASSEEEGASPLHF. CDR3 nucleotides: TGTGCCAGCAGTGAGGAAGAGGGGGCCTCACCCCTCCACTTT. This chain connects TRBV6-4 to TRBJ1-6; 7 nucleotides align to TRBD1. Germline values: CDR1 MRHNA, CDR2 SNTAGT. V lost 3 bases and J lost 10; bases outside the gene matches: 6. This CDR3 has 14 amino acids.

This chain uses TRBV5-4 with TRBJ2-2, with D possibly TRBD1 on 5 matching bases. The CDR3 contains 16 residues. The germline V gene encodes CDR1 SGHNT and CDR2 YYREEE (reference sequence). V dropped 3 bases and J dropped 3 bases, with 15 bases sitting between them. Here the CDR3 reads CASSWGRAVDTGELFF. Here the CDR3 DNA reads TGTGCCAGCAGCTGGGGCAGGGCGGTTGACACCGGGGAGCTGTTTTTT.

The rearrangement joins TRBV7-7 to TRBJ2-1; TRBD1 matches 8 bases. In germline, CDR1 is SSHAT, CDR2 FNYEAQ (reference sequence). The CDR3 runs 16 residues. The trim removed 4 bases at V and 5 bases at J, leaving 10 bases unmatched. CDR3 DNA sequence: TGTGCCAGCAGCTCCCCCCCCCACAGGGGGAACAATGAGCAGTTCTTC. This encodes CASSSPPHRGNNEQFF.

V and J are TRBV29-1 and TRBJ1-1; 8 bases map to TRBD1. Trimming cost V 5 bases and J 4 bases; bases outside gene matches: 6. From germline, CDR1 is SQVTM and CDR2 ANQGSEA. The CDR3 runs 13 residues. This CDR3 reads CSVSGGLGTEAFF. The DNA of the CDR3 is TGCAGCGTTTCAGGGGGCTTGGGCACTGAAGCTTTCTTT.

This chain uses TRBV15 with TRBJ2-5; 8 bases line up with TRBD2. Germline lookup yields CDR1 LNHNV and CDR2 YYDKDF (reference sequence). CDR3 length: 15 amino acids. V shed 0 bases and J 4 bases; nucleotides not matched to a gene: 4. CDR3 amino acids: CATSRDPGGPETQYF. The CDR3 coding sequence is TGTGCCACCAGCAGAGATCCGGGGGGGCCAGAGACCCAGTACTTC.

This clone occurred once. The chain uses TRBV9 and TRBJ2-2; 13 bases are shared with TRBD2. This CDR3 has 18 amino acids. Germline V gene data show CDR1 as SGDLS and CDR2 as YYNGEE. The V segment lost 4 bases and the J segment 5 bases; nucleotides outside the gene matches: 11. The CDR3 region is CASSFGRTSGSRTGELFF. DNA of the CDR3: TGTGCCAGCAGCTTTGGACGGACTAGCGGGAGTAGGACCGGGGAGCTGTTTTTT.

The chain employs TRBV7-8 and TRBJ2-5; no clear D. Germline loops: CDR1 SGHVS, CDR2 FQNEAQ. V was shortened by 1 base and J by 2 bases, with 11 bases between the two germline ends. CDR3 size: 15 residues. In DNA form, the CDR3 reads TGTGCCAGCAGCTTAGTTGGCAGTCTGCAAGAGACCCAGTACTTC. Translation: CASSLVGSLQETQYF.

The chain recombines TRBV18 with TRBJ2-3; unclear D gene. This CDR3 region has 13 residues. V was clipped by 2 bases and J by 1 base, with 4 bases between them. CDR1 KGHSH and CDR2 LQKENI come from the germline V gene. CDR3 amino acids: CASSPIGTDTQYF. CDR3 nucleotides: TGTGCCAGCTCACCAATAGGCACAGATACGCAGTATTTT.

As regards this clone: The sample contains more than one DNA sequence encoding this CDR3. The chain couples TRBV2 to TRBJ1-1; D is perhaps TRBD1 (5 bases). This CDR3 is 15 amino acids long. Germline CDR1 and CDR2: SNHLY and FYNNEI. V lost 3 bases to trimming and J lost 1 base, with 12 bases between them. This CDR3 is CASSETRTPNTEAFF. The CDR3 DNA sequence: TGTGCCAGCAGTGAGACGAGGACACCGAACACTGAAGCTTTCTTT.

CDR3 sequence: CASSLPGLLEGYTF. CDR3 coding DNA: TGTGCCAGCAGTTTACCCGGACTACTTGAGGGCTACACCTTC. V is TRBV28 and J is TRBJ1-2; D unresolved. V shed 2 bases and J shed 8 bases, with 15 bases lying between them. Germline loops: CDR1 MDHEN, CDR2 SYDVKM. This CDR3 has 14 residues.

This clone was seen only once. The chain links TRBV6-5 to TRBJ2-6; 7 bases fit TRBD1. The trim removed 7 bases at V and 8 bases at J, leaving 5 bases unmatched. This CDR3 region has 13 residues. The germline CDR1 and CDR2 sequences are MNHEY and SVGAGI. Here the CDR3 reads CASTSTGTNVLTF. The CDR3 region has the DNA TGTGCCAGCACCTCGACAGGGACCAACGTCCTGACTTTC.

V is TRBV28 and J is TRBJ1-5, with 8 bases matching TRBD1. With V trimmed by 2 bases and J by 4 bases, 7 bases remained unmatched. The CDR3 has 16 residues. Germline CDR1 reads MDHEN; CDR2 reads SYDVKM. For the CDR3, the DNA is TGTGCCAGCAGTTTAGCGACAGGGGAGTTGAATCAGCCCCAGCATTTT. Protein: CASSLATGELNQPQHF.